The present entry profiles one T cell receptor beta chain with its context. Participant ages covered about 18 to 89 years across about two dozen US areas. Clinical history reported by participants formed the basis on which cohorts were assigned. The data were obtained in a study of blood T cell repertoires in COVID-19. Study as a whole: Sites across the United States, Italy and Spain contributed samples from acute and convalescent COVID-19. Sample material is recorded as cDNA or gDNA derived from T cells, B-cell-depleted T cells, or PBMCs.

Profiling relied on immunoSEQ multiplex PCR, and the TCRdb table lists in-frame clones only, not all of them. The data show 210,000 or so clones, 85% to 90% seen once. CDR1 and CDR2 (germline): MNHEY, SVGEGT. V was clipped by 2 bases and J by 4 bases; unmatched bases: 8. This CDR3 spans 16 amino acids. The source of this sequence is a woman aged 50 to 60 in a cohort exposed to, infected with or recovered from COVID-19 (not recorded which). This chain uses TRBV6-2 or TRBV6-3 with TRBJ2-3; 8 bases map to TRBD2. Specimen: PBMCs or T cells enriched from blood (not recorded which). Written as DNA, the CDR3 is TGTGCCAGCAGTTACGAGGCGGGGGGTGACGCAGATACGCAGTATTTT. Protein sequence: CASSYEAGGDADTQYF.